One and the same sample provided the 15 T cell receptor beta chains below, sequenced in a study of technical replicates of blood from a few donors (dated by TCRdb to the late 2010s). The method behind the library was the immunoSEQ multiplex PCR assay. TCRdb retrieved this table from immuneACCESS and kept in-frame rearrangements only. Not all clones are present; in checked studies, unresolved V genes account for under half, and no reason is known for the remainder. The sample table records almost 90,000 clones; around 96% of these occur just once. Clones ranked in the top ten supply 0.2% to 0.3% of the sample. Sequencing input: T cells isolated from PBMCs. All receptors derive from a human donor in good health.

J is TRBJ2-5 and V is TRBV27; tentatively, D is TRBD2 (6 bases). The tail of the sequence fits TRBJ2-7 better, so the J call may be wrong. Germline values: CDR1 MNHEY, CDR2 SMNVEV (reference sequence). This CDR3 has 16 residues. The CDR3 spells CASSPLGLAREYEQYF. DNA for the CDR3: TGTGCCAGCAGCCCCTTGGGGCTAGCGAGAGAGTACGAGCAGTACTTC.

The chain is built from TRBV7-9 and TRBJ1-3; no clear D gene. CDR1 SEHNR and CDR2 FQNEAQ come from the germline V gene (reference sequence). This CDR3 comprises 13 residues. V was pared by 5 bases and J by 4 bases, with 9 bases between. The chain's CDR3 is CASSRQRGNTIYF. The CDR3 region has the DNA TGTGCCAGCAGCCGGCAGCGAGGAAACACCATATATTTT.

The V and J genes are TRBV4-2 and TRBJ1-2; 8 nucleotides line up with TRBD1. The CDR3 has 16 amino acids. Germline CDR1 reads LGHNA; CDR2 reads YNFKEQ. With 6 bases clipped from V and 1 base from J, the junction kept 10 bases outside the gene matches. CDR3 residues: CASRGGQGSGNYGYTF. The DNA of the CDR3 is TGTGCCAGCAGGGGCGGACAGGGATCAGGTAACTATGGCTACACCTTC.

The sample holds one count of this clone. The rearrangement links TRBV25-1 to TRBJ1-2; D unresolved. The V end was cut by 3 bases, the J end by 4 bases, with 12 bases between. There are 14 residues in the CDR3. The germline gives CDR1 MGHDK, CDR2 SYGVNS. The CDR3 sequence is CASSDAPGSYGYTF. CDR3 nucleotides: TGTGCCAGCAGTGATGCACCGGGGAGCTATGGCTACACCTTC.

This rearrangement joins TRBV27 to TRBJ2-3, with TRBD2 matching 8 bases. The junction had 8 bases not matched to a gene; V was cut back by 0 bases and J by 6 bases. CDR3 size: 16 residues. Germline V gene lookup returns CDR1 MNHEY and CDR2 SMNVEV (reference sequence). The CDR3 nucleotides are TGTGCCAGCAGTTTATCGTCTTCGGGGGGGCTCGATACGCAGTATTTT. It yields the protein CASSLSSSGGLDTQYF.

This clone came up once. The V and J genes are TRBV7-9 and TRBJ2-1, with 7 bases fitting TRBD2. The V segment lost 5 bases and the J segment 3 bases; nucleotides outside the gene matches: 4. This CDR3 spans 14 amino acids. Germline CDR1 SEHNR, CDR2 FQNEAQ (reference sequence). CDR3 bases: TGTGCCAGCAGCAACGGGACTATCTACAATGAGCAGTTCTTC. Protein: CASSNGTIYNEQFF.

The chain joins TRBV6-5 to TRBJ2-7; a weak D match, TRBD2 (5 bases). The CDR3 has 14 residues. Trimming took off 5 bases at V and 6 bases at J, with 17 bases between the two ends. Germline lookup yields CDR1 MNHEY and CDR2 SVGAGI. CDR3 sequence reads: CASSPRGYTVEQYF. The CDR3 region has the DNA TGTGCCAGCAGTCCCCGCGGGTACACCGTCGAGCAGTACTTC.

J is TRBJ2-1 and V is TRBV5-1; D is possibly TRBD2 (6 bases). CDR1 is SGHRS and CDR2 is YFSETQ in the germline V gene. The V and J ends lost 0 bases and 5 bases respectively, with 15 bases between them. The CDR3 loop spans 16 amino acids. The CDR3 loop is CASSLEGLGGDNEQFF. CDR3 nucleotides: TGCGCCAGCAGCTTGGAGGGGCTCGGAGGGGACAATGAGCAGTTCTTC. The entire variable domain, with the rest obtained from reference TRBV5-1 and TRBJ2-1, is as follows: KAGVTQTPRYLIKTRGQQVTLSCSPISGHRSVSWYQQTPGQGLQFLFEYFSETQRNKGNFPGRFSGRQFSNSRSEMNVSTLELGDSALYLCASSLEGLGGDNEQFFGPGTRLTVL.

The chain combines TRBV6-1 with TRBJ2-7; TRBD1 aligns across 9 bases. CDR1 is MNHNS and CDR2 is SASEGT in the germline V gene. V lost 1 base and J lost 4; bases outside the gene matches: 5. The CDR3 spans 15 residues. The CDR3 DNA follows: TGTGCCAGCAGTGAAGGCTACAGGGGGCGGTACGAGCAGTACTTC. It codes for CASSEGYRGRYEQYF.

In its sample, this clone was seen once. This rearrangement joins TRBV6-5 to TRBJ1-2; 8 bases agree with TRBD1. Trimming removed 5 bases from V and 8 bases from J; junction bases left unmatched: 4. CDR1 is MNHEY and CDR2 is SVGAGI in the germline V gene. The CDR3 covers 12 residues. Here the CDR3 DNA reads TGTGCCAGCAGTCGGGACAGGATGGGCTACACCTTC. This codes for CASSRDRMGYTF.

The chain recombines TRBV6-1 with TRBJ2-7; D might be TRBD1 (5 bases). CDR3 length: 18 residues. Germline V CDR1 and CDR2: MNHNS, SASEGT. Trimming shortened V by 1 base and J by 0 bases, and 19 bases separated the two germline ends. The CDR3 reads CASSEVGIQAPPSYEQYF. The CDR3 region has the DNA TGTGCCAGCAGTGAAGTCGGCATACAGGCACCACCCTCCTACGAGCAGTACTTC.

This rearrangement joins TRBV23-1 to TRBJ1-5; TRBD1 matches at 8 bases. TRBV23-1 is designated an ORF whose function remains uncertain. The CDR3 loop spans 15 amino acids. Trimming took 8 bases from V and 7 from J; bases not matched to a gene: 13. Here the CDR3 reads CASGPGQGACQPQHF. The CDR3 DNA is TGCGCCAGCGGCCCGGGGCAGGGGGCTTGCCAGCCCCAGCATTTT.

The CDR3 DNA sequence: TGTGCCAGCAGCCCCTCTATTCAGGGAGGGGATACGCAGTATTTT. Protein product: CASSPSIQGGDTQYF. The chain combines TRBV5-4 with TRBJ2-3, with 7 positions matching TRBD2. The CDR3 is 15 residues long. CDR1 and CDR2 (germline): SGHNT, YYREEE (reference sequence). Trimming took 4 bases from V and 6 from J; bases not matched to a gene: 11.

This clone was observed a handful of times. The CDR3 DNA reads TGTGCCAGCAGCCGAACAATGACTGGCCGCTACGAGCAGTACTTC. Amino acid sequence: CASSRTMTGRYEQYF. This rearrangement joins TRBV14 to TRBJ2-7; D not certain. Trimming stripped 4 bases from V and 3 bases from J, with 16 bases between. There are 15 residues in the CDR3. Germline V gives CDR1 SGHDN, CDR2 FVKESK.

This sequence joins TRBV4-1 and TRBJ2-3, with 9 positions matching TRBD2. This CDR3 has 13 residues. In germline, CDR1 is MGHRA, CDR2 YSYEKL. V was clipped by 4 bases and J by 6 bases; unmatched bases: 2. CDR3 protein: CASSRGLADTQYF. The CDR3 DNA reads as TGCGCCAGCAGCCGTGGACTAGCGGATACGCAGTATTTT.